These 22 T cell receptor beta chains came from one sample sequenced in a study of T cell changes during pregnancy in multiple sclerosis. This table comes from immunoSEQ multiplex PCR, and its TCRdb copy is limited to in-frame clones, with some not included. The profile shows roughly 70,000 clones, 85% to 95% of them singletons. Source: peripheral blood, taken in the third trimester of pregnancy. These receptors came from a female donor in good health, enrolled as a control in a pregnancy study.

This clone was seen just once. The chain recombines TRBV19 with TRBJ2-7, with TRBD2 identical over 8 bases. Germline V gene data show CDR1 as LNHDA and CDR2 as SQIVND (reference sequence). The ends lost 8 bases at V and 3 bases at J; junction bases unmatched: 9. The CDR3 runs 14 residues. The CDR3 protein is CASRGLASDYEQYF. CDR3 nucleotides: TGTGCCAGTCGCGGACTAGCCTCGGACTACGAGCAGTACTTC.

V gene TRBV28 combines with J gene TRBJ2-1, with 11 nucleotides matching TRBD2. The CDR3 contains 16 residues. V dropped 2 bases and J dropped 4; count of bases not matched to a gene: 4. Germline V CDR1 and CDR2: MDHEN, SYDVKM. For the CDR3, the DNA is TGTGCCAGCAGTTTACTAGGGACTAGCGGATACAATGAGCAGTTCTTC. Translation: CASSLLGTSGYNEQFF.

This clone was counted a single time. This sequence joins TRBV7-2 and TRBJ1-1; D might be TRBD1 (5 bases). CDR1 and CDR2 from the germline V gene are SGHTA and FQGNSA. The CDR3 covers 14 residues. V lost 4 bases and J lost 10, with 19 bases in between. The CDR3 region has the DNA TGTGCCAGCAGCTCGAATCCCGGGGGGAGGGGAGCTTTCTTT. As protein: CASSSNPGGRGAFF.

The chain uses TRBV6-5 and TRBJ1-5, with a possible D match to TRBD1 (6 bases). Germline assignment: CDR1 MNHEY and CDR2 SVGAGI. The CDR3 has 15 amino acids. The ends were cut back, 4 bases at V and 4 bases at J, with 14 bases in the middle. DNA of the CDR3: TGTGCCAGCAGTTCGGGGGGGCATGGGAATCAGCCCCAGCATTTT. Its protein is CASSSGGHGNQPQHF.

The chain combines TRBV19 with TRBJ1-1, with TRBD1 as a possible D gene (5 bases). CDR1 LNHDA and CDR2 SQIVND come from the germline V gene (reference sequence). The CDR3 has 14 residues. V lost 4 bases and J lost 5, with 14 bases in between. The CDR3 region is CASSRTPGRTEAFF. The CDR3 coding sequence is TGTGCCAGTAGTAGAACCCCAGGGAGGACTGAAGCTTTCTTT. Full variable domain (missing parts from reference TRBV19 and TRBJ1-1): DGGITQSPKYLFRKEGQNVTLSCEQNLNHDAMYWYRQDPGQGLRLIYYSQIVNDFQKGDIAEGYSVSREKKESFPLTVTSAQKNPTAFYLCASSRTPGRTEAFFGQGTRLTVV.

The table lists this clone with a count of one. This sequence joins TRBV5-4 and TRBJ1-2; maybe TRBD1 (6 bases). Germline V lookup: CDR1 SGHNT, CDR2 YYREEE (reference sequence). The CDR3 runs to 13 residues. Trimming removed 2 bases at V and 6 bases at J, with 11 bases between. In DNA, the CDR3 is TGTGCCAGCAGCTTAGGGGGTCGTGATGGCTACACCTTC. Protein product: CASSLGGRDGYTF.

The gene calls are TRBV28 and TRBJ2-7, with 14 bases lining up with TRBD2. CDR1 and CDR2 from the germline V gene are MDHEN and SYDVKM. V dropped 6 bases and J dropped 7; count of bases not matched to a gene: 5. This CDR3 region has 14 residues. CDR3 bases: TGTGCCAGCAGGACTAGCGGGAGGGCGCGGGAGCAGTACTTC. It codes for CASRTSGRAREQYF.

Written as DNA, the CDR3 is TGTGCCAGCAGTTACCCGGGGACATTCAACTATGGCTACACCTTC. Protein product: CASSYPGTFNYGYTF. This chain uses TRBV6-6 with TRBJ1-2; D perhaps matches TRBD1 (6 bases). Between the trimmed V and J ends, which lost 2 bases and 2 bases, there was a span of 12 bases. Germline values: CDR1 MNHNY, CDR2 SVGAGI (reference sequence). This CDR3 is built from 15 residues.

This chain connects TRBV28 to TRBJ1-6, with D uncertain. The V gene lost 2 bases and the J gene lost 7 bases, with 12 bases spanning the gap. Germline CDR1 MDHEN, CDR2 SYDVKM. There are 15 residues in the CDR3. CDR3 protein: CASSLEVGVNSPLHF. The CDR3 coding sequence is TGTGCCAGCAGTTTAGAGGTGGGAGTAAATTCACCCCTCCACTTT. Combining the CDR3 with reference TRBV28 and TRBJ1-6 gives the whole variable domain DVKVTQSSRYLVKRTGEKVFLECVQDMDHENMFWYRQDPGLGLRLIYFSYDVKMKEKGDIPEGYSVSREKKERFSLILESASTNQTSMYLCASSLEVGVNSPLHFGNGTRLTVT.

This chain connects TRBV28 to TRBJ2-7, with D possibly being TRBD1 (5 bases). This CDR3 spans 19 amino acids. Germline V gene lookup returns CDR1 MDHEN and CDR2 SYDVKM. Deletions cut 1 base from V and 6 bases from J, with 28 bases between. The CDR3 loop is CASSLFISASRDSDSEQYF. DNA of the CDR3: TGTGCCAGCAGTTTATTCATTTCCGCGTCCCGAGACAGCGATTCCGAGCAGTACTTC.

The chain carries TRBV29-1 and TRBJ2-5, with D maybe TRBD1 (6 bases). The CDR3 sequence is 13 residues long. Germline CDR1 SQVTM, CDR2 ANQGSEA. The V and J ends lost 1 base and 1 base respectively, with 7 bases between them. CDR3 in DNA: TGCAGCGTTGAAGGGACAGTCCAAGAGACCCAGTACTTC. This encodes CSVEGTVQETQYF.

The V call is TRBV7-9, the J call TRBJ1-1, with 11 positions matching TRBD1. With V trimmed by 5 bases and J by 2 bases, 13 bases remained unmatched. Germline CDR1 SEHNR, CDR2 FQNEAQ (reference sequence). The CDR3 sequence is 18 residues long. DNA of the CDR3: TGTGCCAGCAGCCCGGTCGGACAGGGGGCCGGGGGAAACACTGAAGCTTTCTTT. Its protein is CASSPVGQGAGGNTEAFF.

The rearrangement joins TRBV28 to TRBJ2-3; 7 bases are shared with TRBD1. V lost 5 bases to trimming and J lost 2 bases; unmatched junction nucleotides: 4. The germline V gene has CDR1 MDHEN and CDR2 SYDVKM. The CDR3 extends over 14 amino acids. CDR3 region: CASSKQGITDTQYF. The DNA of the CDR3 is TGTGCCAGCAGTAAACAGGGGATCACAGATACGCAGTATTTT. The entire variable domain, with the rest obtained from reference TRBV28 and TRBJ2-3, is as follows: DVKVTQSSRYLVKRTGEKVFLECVQDMDHENMFWYRQDPGLGLRLIYFSYDVKMKEKGDIPEGYSVSREKKERFSLILESASTNQTSMYLCASSKQGITDTQYFGPGTRLTVL.

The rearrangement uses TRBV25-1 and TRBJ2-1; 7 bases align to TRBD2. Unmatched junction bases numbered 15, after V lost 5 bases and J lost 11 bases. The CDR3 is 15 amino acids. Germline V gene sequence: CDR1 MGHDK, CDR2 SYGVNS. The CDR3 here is CASSLGGLGGTKQFF. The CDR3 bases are TGTGCCAGCAGTCTTGGAGGACTAGGCGGGACCAAGCAGTTCTTC.

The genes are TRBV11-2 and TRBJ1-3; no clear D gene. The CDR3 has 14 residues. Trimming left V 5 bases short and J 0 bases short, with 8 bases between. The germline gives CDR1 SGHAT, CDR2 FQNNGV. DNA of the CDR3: TGTGCCAGCAGCCGCGAGATCTCTGGAAACACCATATATTTT. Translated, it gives CASSREISGNTIYF.

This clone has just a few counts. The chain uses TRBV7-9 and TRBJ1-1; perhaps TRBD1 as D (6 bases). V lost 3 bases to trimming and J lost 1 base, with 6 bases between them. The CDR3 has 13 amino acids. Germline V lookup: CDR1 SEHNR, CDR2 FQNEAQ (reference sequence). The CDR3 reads CASSLDRNTEAFF. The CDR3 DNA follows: TGTGCCAGCAGCTTGGACAGGAACACTGAAGCTTTCTTT.

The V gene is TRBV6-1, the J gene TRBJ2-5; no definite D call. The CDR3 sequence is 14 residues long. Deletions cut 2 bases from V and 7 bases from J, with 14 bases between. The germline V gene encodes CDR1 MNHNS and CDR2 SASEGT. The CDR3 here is CASSESRPSGTQYF. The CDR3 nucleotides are TGTGCCAGCAGTGAAAGTAGACCCTCGGGGACCCAGTACTTC.

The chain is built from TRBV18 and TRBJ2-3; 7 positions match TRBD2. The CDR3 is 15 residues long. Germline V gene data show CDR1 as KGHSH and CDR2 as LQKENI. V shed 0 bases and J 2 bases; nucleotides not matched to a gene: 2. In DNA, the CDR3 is TGTGCCAGCTCACCACCGGCGGGGGACACAGATACGCAGTATTTT. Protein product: CASSPPAGDTDTQYF.

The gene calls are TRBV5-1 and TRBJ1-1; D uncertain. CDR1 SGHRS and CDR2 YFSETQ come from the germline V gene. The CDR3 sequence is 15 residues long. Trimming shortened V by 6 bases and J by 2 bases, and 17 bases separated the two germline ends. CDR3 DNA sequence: TGCGCCAGCACCTGGCGGGCGGGAGCAAACACTGAAGCTTTCTTT. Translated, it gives CASTWRAGANTEAFF.

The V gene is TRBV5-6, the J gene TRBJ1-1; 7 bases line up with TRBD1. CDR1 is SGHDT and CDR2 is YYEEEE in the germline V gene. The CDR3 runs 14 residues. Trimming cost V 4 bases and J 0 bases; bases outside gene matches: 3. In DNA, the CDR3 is TGTGCCAGCAGCCGACAGGGTCTGAACACTGAAGCTTTCTTT. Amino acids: CASSRQGLNTEAFF.

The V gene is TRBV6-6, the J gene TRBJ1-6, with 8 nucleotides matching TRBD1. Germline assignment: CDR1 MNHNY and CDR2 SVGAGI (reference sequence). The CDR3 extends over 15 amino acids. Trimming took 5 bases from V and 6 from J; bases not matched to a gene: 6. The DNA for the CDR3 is TGTGCCAGCAGTCCCCCCCAGGGGGCTAATTCACCCCTCCACTTT. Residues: CASSPPQGANSPLHF.

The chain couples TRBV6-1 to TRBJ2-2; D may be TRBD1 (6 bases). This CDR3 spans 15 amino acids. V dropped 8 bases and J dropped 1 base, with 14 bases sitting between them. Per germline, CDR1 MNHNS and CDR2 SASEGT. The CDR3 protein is CASGVSQGNTGELFF. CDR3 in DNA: TGTGCCAGCGGGGTCTCACAGGGGAACACCGGGGAGCTGTTTTTT.